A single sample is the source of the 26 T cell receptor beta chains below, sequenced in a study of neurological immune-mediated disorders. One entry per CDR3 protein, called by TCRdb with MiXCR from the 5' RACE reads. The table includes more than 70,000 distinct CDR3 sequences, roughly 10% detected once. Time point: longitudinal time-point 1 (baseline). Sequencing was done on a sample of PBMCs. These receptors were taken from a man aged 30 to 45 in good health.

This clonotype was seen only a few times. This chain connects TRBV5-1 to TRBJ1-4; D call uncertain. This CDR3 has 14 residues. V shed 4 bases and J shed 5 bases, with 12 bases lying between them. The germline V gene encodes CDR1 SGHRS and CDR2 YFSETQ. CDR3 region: CASSPLGVNEKLFF. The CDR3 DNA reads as TGCGCCAGCAGCCCCCTCGGGGTGAATGAAAAACTGTTTTTT. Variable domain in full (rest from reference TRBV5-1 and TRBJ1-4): KAGVTQTPRYLIKTRGQQVTLSCSPISGHRSVSWYQQTPGQGLQFLFEYFSETQRNKGNFPGRFSGRQFSNSRSEMNVSTLELGDSALYLCASSPLGVNEKLFFGSGTQLSVL.

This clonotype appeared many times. The CDR3 sequence: CASSSDRVNEKLFF. CDR3 nucleotides: TGTGCCAGCAGTTCGGACAGGGTAAATGAAAAACTGTTTTTT. The chain recombines TRBV12-3 or TRBV12-4 with TRBJ1-4; 8 bases map to TRBD1. The V gene end was trimmed by 4 bases and the J gene end by 5 bases; junction bases not matched to a gene: 3. This CDR3 comprises 14 residues.

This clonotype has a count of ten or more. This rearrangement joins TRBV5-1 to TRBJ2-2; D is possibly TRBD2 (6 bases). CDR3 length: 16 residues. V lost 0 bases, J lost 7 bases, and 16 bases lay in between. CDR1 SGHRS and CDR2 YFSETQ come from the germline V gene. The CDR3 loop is CASSLVWLATSGELFF. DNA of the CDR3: TGCGCCAGCAGCTTGGTCTGGCTAGCGACGAGCGGGGAGCTGTTTTTT.

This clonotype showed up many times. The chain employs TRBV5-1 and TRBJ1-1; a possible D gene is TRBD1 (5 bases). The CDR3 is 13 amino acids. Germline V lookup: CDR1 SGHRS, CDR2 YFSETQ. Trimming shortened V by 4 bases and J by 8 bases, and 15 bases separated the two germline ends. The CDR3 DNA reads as TGCGCCAGCAGCGGCGGGGGGAACGTAGAAGCTTTCTTT. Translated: CASSGGGNVEAFF. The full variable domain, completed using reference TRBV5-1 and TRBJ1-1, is KAGVTQTPRYLIKTRGQQVTLSCSPISGHRSVSWYQQTPGQGLQFLFEYFSETQRNKGNFPGRFSGRQFSNSRSEMNVSTLELGDSALYLCASSGGGNVEAFFGQGTRLTVV.

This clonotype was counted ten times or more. DNA for the CDR3: TGTGCCAGCAACAATCGGGGGGTCAACACAGATACGCAGTATTTT. This gives the protein CASNNRGVNTDTQYF. V and J are TRBV12-3 or TRBV12-4 and TRBJ2-3; 7 positions agree with TRBD2. With V trimmed by 7 bases and J by 2 bases, 9 bases remained unmatched. There are 15 residues in the CDR3.

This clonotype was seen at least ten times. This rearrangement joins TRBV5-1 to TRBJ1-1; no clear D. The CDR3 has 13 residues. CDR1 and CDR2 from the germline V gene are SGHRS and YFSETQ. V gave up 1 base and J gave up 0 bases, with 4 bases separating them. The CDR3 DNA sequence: TGCGCCAGCAGCTTGACAGTGAACACTGAAGCTTTCTTT. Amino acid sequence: CASSLTVNTEAFF.

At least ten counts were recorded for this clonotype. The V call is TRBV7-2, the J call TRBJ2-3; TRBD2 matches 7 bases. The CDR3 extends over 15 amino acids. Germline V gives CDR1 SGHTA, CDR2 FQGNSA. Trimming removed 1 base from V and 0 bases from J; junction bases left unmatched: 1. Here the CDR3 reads CASSLGLASTDTQYF. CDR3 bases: TGTGCCAGCAGCTTAGGACTAGCAAGCACAGATACGCAGTATTTT.

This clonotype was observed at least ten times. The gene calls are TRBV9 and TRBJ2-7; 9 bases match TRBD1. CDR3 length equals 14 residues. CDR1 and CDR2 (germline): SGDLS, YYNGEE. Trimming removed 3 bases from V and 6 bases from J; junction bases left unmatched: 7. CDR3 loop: CASSEWDRAGEQYF. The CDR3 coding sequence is TGTGCCAGCAGCGAGTGGGACAGGGCCGGCGAGCAGTACTTC.

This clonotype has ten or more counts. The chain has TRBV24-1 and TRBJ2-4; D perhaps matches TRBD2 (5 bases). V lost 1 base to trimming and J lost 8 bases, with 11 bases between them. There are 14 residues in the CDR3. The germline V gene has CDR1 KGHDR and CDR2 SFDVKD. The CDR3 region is CATSDLIRRDIQYF. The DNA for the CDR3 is TGTGCCACCAGTGATTTAATACGGCGGGACATTCAGTACTTC.

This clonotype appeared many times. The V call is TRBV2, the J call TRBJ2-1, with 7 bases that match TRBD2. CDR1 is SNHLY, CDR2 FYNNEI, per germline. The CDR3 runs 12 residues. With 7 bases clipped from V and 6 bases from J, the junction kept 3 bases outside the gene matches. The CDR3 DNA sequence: TGTGCCAGCAAAACGGGAGGCAATGAGCAGTTCTTC. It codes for CASKTGGNEQFF.

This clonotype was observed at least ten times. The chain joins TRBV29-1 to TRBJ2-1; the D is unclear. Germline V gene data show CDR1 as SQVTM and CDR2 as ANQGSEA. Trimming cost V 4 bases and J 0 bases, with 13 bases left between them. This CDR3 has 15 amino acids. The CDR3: CSVALRQVSYNEQFF. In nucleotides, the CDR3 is TGCAGCGTTGCTCTTCGGCAGGTCTCCTACAATGAGCAGTTCTTC.

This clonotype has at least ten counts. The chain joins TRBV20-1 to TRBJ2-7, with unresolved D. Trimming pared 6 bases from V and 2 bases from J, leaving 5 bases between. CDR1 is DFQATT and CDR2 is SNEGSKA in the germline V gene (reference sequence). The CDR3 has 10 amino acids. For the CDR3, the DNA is TGCAGTGCAGAGCCCTACGAGCAGTACTTC. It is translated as CSAEPYEQYF.

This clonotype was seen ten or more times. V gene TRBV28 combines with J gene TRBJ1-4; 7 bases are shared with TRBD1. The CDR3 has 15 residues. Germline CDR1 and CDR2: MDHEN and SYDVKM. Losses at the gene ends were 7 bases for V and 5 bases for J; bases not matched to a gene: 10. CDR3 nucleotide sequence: TGTGCCAGCACCTCCCAGGGGGGATGGAATGAAAAACTGTTTTTT. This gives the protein CASTSQGGWNEKLFF.

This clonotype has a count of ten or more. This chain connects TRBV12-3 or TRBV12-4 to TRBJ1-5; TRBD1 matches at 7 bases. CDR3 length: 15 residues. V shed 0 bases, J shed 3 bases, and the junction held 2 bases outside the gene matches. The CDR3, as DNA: TGTGCCAGCAGTTTAGCGGGGACAGTCAATCAGCCCCAGCATTTT. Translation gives CASSLAGTVNQPQHF.

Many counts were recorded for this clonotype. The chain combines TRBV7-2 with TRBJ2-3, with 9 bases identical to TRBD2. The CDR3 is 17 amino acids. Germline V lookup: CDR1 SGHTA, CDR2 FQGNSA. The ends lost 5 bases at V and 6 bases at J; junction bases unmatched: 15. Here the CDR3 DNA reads TGTGCCAGCAGCAGAATAGCGGGAGTAGGACGTGCGGATACGCAGTATTTT. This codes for CASSRIAGVGRADTQYF. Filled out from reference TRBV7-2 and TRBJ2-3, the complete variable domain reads GAGVSQSPSNKVTEKGKDVELRCDPISGHTALYWYRQSLGQGLEFLIYFQGNSAPDKSGLPSDRFSAERTGGSVSTLTIQRTQQEDSAVYLCASSRIAGVGRADTQYFGPGTRLTVL.

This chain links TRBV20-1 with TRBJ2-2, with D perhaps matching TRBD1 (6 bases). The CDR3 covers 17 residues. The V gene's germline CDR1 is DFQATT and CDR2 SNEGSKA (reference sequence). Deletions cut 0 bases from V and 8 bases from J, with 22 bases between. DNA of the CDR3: TGCAGTGCTAGAGATTGGAAGAAGGGACAAACTCCAGGGGAGCTGTTTTTT. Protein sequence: CSARDWKKGQTPGELFF.

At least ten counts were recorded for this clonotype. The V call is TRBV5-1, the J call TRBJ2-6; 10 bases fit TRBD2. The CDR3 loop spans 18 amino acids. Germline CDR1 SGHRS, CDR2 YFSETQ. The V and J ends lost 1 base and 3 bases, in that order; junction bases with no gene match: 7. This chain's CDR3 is CASSLWLAGVFGANVLTF. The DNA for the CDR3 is TGCGCCAGCAGCTTGTGGCTAGCGGGAGTTTTTGGGGCCAACGTCCTGACTTTC.

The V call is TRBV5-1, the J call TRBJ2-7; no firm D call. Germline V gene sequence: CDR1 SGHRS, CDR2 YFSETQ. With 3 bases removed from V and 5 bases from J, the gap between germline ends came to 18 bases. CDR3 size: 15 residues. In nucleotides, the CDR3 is TGCGCCAGCAGCTCTGAGAATGCATTGTCGCACGAGCAGTACTTC. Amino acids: CASSSENALSHEQYF.

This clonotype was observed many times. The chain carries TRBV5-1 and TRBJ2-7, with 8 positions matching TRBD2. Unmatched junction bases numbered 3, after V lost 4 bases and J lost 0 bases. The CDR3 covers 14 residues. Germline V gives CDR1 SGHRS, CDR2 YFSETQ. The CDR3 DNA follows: TGCGCCAGCAGCGGGACTAGTAGCTCCTACGAGCAGTACTTC. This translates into CASSGTSSSYEQYF.

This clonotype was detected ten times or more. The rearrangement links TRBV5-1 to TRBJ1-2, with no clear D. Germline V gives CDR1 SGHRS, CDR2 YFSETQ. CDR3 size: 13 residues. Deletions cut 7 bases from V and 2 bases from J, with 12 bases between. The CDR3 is CASCLQPNYGYTF. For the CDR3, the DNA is TGCGCCAGCTGCCTACAGCCAAACTATGGCTACACCTTC.

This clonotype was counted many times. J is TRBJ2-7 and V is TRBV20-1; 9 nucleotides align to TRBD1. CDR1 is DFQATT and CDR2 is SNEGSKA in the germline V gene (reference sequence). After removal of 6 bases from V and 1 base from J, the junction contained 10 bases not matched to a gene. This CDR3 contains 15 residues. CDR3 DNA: TGCAGTGCAGCCTACAGGGGGCGCGTATCCTACGAGCAGTACTTC. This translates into CSAAYRGRVSYEQYF.

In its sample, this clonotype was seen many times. The CDR3 region is CASSLQTSGYYNEQFF. Written as DNA, the CDR3 is TGCGCCAGCAGCTTACAAACTAGCGGATACTACAATGAGCAGTTCTTC. The rearrangement uses TRBV5-1 and TRBJ2-1; 8 bases agree with TRBD2. Trimming removed 2 bases from V and 3 bases from J; junction bases left unmatched: 7. The CDR3 has 16 amino acids. Germline CDR1 SGHRS, CDR2 YFSETQ.

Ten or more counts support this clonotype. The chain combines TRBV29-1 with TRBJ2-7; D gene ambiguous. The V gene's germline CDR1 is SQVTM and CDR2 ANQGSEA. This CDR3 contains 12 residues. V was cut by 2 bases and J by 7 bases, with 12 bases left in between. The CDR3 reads CSVERTVGEQYF. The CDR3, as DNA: TGCAGCGTTGAAAGGACGGTTGGGGAGCAGTACTTC.

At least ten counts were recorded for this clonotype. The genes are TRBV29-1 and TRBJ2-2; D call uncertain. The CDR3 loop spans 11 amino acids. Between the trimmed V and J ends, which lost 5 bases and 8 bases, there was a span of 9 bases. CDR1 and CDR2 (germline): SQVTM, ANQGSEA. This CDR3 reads CSVSSAGELFF. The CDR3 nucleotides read TGCAGCGTTTCGTCTGCGGGGGAGCTGTTTTTT.

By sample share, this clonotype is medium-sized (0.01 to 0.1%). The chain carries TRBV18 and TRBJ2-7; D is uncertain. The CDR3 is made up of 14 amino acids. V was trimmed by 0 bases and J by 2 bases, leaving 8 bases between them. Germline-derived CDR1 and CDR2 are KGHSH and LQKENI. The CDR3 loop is CASSPPDGTYEQYF. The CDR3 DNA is TGTGCCAGCTCACCACCGGACGGAACCTACGAGCAGTACTTC.

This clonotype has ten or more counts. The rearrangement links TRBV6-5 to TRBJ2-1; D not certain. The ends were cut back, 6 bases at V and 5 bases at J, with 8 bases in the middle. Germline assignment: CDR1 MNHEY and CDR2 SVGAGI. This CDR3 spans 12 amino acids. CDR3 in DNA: TGTGCCAGCAGAAGAACAGACAATGAGCAGTTCTTC. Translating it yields CASRRTDNEQFF.